This TCR beta chain derives from a study of blood T cell repertoires in COVID-19. About the study: The cDNA or gDNA used as material had been derived from T cells, B-cell-depleted T cells, or PBMCs.

Cohorts were determined from participant-reported clinical history. Libraries were prepared by immunoSEQ multiplex PCR; TCRdb keeps only in-frame clonotypes and omits some of them. The sample records some 460,000 clones, roughly nine tenths being singletons. The sequencing sample was made of PBMCs or T cells enriched from blood (not recorded which). This clonotype originated in a young woman who had recovered from COVID-19.

The CDR3 spells CASTATSGAGETQYF. The CDR3 DNA reads as TGTGCCAGCACCGCGACTAGCGGGGCAGGAGAGACCCAGTACTTC. The chain recombines TRBV5-6 with TRBJ2-5, with TRBD2 identical over 11 bases. The CDR3 sequence is 15 residues long. Germline CDR1 and CDR2: SGHDT and YYEEEE. Trimming at V came to 6 bases and at J to 4 bases, leaving 8 bases not matched to a gene.